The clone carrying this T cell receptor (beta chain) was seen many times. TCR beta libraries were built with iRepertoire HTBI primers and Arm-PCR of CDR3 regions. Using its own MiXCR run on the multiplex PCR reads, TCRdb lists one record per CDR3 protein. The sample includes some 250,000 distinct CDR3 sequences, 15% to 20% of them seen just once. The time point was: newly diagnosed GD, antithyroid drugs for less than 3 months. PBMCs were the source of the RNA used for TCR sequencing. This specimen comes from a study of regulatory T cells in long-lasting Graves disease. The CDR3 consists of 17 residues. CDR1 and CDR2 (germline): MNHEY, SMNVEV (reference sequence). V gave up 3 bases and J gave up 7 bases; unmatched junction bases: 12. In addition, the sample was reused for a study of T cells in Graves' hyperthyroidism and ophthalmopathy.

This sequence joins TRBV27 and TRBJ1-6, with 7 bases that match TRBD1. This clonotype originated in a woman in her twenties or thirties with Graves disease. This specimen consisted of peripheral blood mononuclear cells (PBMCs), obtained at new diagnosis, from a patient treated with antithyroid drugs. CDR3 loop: CASSLRPEDRLNSPLHF. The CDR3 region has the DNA TGTGCCAGCAGTTTGAGGCCAGAGGACAGGTTGAATTCACCCCTCCACTTT.